A selection of T cell receptor beta chains follows, all from one sample in a study of cytomegalovirus exposure and HLA in healthy donors. Some clones are missing from TCRdb's copy, which holds only in-frame ones; the method was immunoSEQ multiplex PCR. The sample records around 150,000 clones, around 79% being singletons. Source material: PBMCs. The receptors stem from a woman aged 40 to 50 in good health and CMV-seronegative. CDR3s include the opening cysteine and the closing phenylalanine or tryptophan. Fields, in order: D gene, V gene, J gene, clone size, CDR3 protein, CDR3 DNA. The D gene is left open where the match is weak. Not all rows give a size; the values are once, few, many and, for expanded clones, a class.

d_gene: NA; v_gene: TRBV6-5; j_gene: TRBJ1-2; abundance: NA; CDR3aa: CASSPGGLGGYTF; CDR3nt: TGTGCCAGCAGTCCCGGGGGGTTGGGTGGCTACACCTTC
d_gene: TRBD2; v_gene: TRBV7-6; j_gene: TRBJ2-5; abundance: few; CDR3aa: CASSRHSGGARETQYF; CDR3nt: TGTGCCAGCAGCCGCCATAGCGGGGGGGCCCGGGAGACCCAGTACTTC
d_gene: NA; v_gene: TRBV2; j_gene: TRBJ1-6; abundance: NA; CDR3aa: CAAREVLTYSPLHF; CDR3nt: TGTGCCGCCCGCGAGGTTCTCACTTATTCACCCCTCCACTTT
d_gene: TRBD1; v_gene: TRBV19; j_gene: TRBJ1-3; abundance: few; CDR3aa: CASSLGQGGGNTIYF; CDR3nt: TGTGCCAGTAGTCTCGGACAGGGAGGTGGAAACACCATATATTTT
d_gene: TRBD1; v_gene: TRBV30; j_gene: TRBJ1-1; abundance: few; CDR3aa: CAWAPLGQENTEAFF; CDR3nt: TGTGCCTGGGCACCGCTCGGACAGGAGAACACTGAAGCTTTCTTT
d_gene: TRBD1; v_gene: TRBV5-4; j_gene: TRBJ1-2; abundance: NA; CDR3aa: CASSLGTGGSGYTF; CDR3nt: TGTGCCAGCAGCTTGGGGACAGGGGGCAGTGGCTACACCTTC
d_gene: NA; v_gene: TRBV6-6; j_gene: TRBJ1-1; abundance: many; CDR3aa: CASSQQGRRTEAFF; CDR3nt: TGTGCCAGCAGCCAACAGGGTAGGAGGACTGAAGCTTTCTTT
d_gene: NA; v_gene: TRBV6-4; j_gene: TRBJ1-1; abundance: NA; CDR3aa: CASSAWSGAEAFF; CDR3nt: TGTGCCAGCAGTGCCTGGTCGGGAGCTGAAGCTTTCTTT
d_gene: TRBD1; v_gene: TRBV6-5; j_gene: TRBJ1-2; abundance: NA; CDR3aa: CASSTGTGGSYGYTF; CDR3nt: TGTGCCAGCAGTACCGGGACAGGGGGGTCCTATGGCTACACCTTC
d_gene: NA; v_gene: TRBV6-5; j_gene: TRBJ1-5; abundance: NA; CDR3aa: CASSLRQGNQPQHF; CDR3nt: TGTGCCAGCAGCCTTAGACAGGGCAATCAGCCCCAGCATTTT
d_gene: NA; v_gene: TRBV6-1; j_gene: TRBJ2-3; abundance: few; CDR3aa: CASRVAPTSTDTQYF; CDR3nt: TGTGCCAGCAGGGTAGCGCCCACTAGCACAGATACGCAGTATTTT
d_gene: NA; v_gene: TRBV19; j_gene: TRBJ1-4; abundance: few; CDR3aa: CASSTRQSTNEKLFF; CDR3nt: TGTGCCAGTAGTACTCGACAGTCAACTAATGAAAAACTGTTTTTT
d_gene: TRBD1; v_gene: TRBV28; j_gene: TRBJ1-2; abundance: NA; CDR3aa: CASRQGHGYTF; CDR3nt: TGTGCCAGCAGACAGGGGCATGGCTACACCTTC
d_gene: NA; v_gene: TRBV2; j_gene: TRBJ1-1; abundance: NA; CDR3aa: CASSLDSEAFF; CDR3nt: TGTGCCAGCAGTCTCGACAGCGAAGCTTTCTTT
d_gene: NA; v_gene: TRBV6-4; j_gene: TRBJ1-1; abundance: NA; CDR3aa: CASSAGSWGTEAFF; CDR3nt: TGTGCCAGCAGTGCCGGGAGTTGGGGAACTGAAGCTTTCTTT
d_gene: TRBD2; v_gene: TRBV6-6; j_gene: TRBJ2-5; abundance: NA; CDR3aa: CASSYSLAGQETQYF; CDR3nt: TGTGCCAGCAGTTATTCGCTAGCGGGGCAAGAGACCCAGTACTTC
d_gene: NA; v_gene: TRBV9; j_gene: TRBJ2-3; abundance: NA; CDR3aa: CASSVAGTGTLGDTQYF; CDR3nt: TGTGCCAGCAGCGTAGCAGGTACAGGGACATTGGGAGATACGCAGTATTTT
d_gene: TRBD2; v_gene: TRBV27; j_gene: TRBJ2-1; abundance: NA; CDR3aa: CASSLVAGVPFNNEQFF; CDR3nt: TGTGCCAGCAGTTTAGTAGCGGGGGTTCCTTTCAACAATGAGCAGTTCTTC
d_gene: TRBD1; v_gene: TRBV28; j_gene: TRBJ1-2; abundance: NA; CDR3aa: CASSLSDRGRGHTF; CDR3nt: TGTGCCAGCAGTTTAAGTGACAGGGGGAGGGGACACACCTTC
d_gene: TRBD1; v_gene: TRBV10-3; j_gene: TRBJ1-2; abundance: NA; CDR3aa: CAISPGTVKYGYTF; CDR3nt: TGTGCCATCAGCCCCGGGACAGTAAAATATGGCTACACCTTC
d_gene: TRBD1; v_gene: TRBV27; j_gene: TRBJ1-2; abundance: NA; CDR3aa: CASSFIGQGIYGYTF; CDR3nt: TGTGCCAGCAGTTTCATCGGACAGGGTATCTATGGCTACACCTTC
d_gene: TRBD1; v_gene: TRBV19; j_gene: TRBJ1-5; abundance: NA; CDR3aa: CASSISAGQGPQPQHF; CDR3nt: TGTGCCAGTAGTATCAGCGCGGGACAGGGACCTCAGCCCCAGCATTTT
d_gene: NA; v_gene: TRBV10-3; j_gene: TRBJ2-1; abundance: NA; CDR3aa: CAISEGPSYNEQFF; CDR3nt: TGTGCCATCAGTGAGGGGCCCTCCTACAATGAGCAGTTCTTC
d_gene: TRBD1; v_gene: TRBV2; j_gene: TRBJ1-5; abundance: NA; CDR3aa: CASSVGQGARQPQHF; CDR3nt: TGTGCCAGCAGTGTTGGCCAGGGGGCAAGGCAGCCCCAGCATTTT